These 7 T cell receptor beta chains were all obtained from the same sample, sequenced in a study of shared clonotypes between healthy human individuals. TCRdb's table, derived via immunoSEQ multiplex PCR, lists solely in-frame clones and lacks some. The sample yields approximately 2,200,000 clones, 85% to 95% seen once. Only CD45RO-negative cells positively selected for CCR7 counted as naive CD8 cells, so terminally differentiated effector memory CD45RA+ cells were excluded. Sequenced: naive CD8+ T cells from PBMCs. The receptor source for this set is a man between 18 and 29 years old in good health. Some clones in this sample may be carry-over from other donors' samples.

As concerns this clone: Other DNA sequences of this sample code for an identical CDR3. This chain connects TRBV29-1 to TRBJ1-1, with D unresolved. V lost 2 bases, J lost 1 base, and 5 bases lay in between. Germline lookup yields CDR1 SQVTM and CDR2 ANQGSEA. The CDR3 contains 12 residues. The CDR3 is CSVESGNTEAFF. The CDR3 coding sequence is TGCAGCGTTGAAAGCGGGAACACTGAAGCTTTCTTT.

The rearrangement joins TRBV2 to TRBJ1-5; the D is unclear. There are 14 residues in the CDR3. Looked up from germline, CDR1 is SNHLY and CDR2 is FYNNEI. V was trimmed by 6 bases and J by 0 bases, leaving 9 bases between them. CDR3 DNA sequence: TGTGCCAGCAGCCCGGGGAGTAGCAATCAGCCCCAGCATTTT. It encodes CASSPGSSNQPQHF. Full variable domain (outside the CDR3, taken from reference TRBV2 and TRBJ1-5): EPEVTQTPSHQVTQMGQEVILRCVPISNHLYFYWYRQILGQKVEFLVSFYNNEISEKSEIFDDQFSVERPDGSNFTLKIRSTKLEDSAMYFCASSPGSSNQPQHFGDGTRLSIL.

This clone was observed a single time. CDR3 DNA sequence: TGTGCCAGCAGTCTCGACGTTCGGAGCTCCTACAATGAGCAGTTCTTC. It codes for CASSLDVRSSYNEQFF. This sequence joins TRBV6-6 and TRBJ2-1; D unclear. Between the trimmed V and J ends, which lost 5 bases and 0 bases, there was a span of 14 bases. The CDR3 consists of 16 residues. The V gene's germline CDR1 is MNHNY and CDR2 SVGAGI (reference sequence).

This chain uses TRBV27 with TRBJ2-7; D possibly corresponds to TRBD2 (5 bases). V shed 3 bases and J shed 5 bases, with 17 bases lying between them. The CDR3 sequence is 15 residues long. The V gene's germline CDR1 is MNHEY and CDR2 SMNVEV (reference sequence). Written as DNA, the CDR3 is TGTGCCAGCAGTTTTTTTGCGACGCAGCGGCACGAGCAGTACTTC. Protein sequence: CASSFFATQRHEQYF.

The chain is built from TRBV9 and TRBJ2-1; 14 nucleotides match TRBD2. The CDR3 is 18 residues long. Per germline, CDR1 SGDLS and CDR2 YYNGEE. The J segment lost 7 bases and the V segment lost 1 base, leaving 10 bases of the junction unmatched. The CDR3 DNA sequence: TGTGCCAGCAGCGTAACGACAAAGACTAGCGGGAGGGGGAATGAGCAGTTCTTC. This sequence encodes CASSVTTKTSGRGNEQFF.

V usage is TRBV11-2 and J usage is TRBJ2-1; TRBD2 matches at 7 bases. The V gene end was trimmed by 0 bases and the J gene end by 4 bases; junction bases not matched to a gene: 9. This CDR3 spans 17 amino acids. CDR1 and CDR2 from the germline V gene are SGHAT and FQNNGV. In DNA form, the CDR3 reads TGTGCCAGCAGCTTAGATACGTGGGAGGGCGGTTACAATGAGCAGTTCTTC. Residues: CASSLDTWEGGYNEQFF.

Remarks on this clone: The identical CDR3 is also encoded by other nucleotide sequences in the sample. The chain uses TRBV4-1 and TRBJ2-2; D unresolved. CDR1 is MGHRA, CDR2 YSYEKL, per germline. The V and J ends lost 4 bases and 6 bases respectively, with 9 bases between them. This CDR3 spans 13 amino acids. The CDR3 is CASSPPRSGELFF. CDR3 DNA sequence: TGCGCCAGCAGCCCGCCGAGGTCCGGGGAGCTGTTTTTT.